This passage covers 18 T cell receptor beta chains from one sample sequenced in a study of T cell repertoires in ileal Crohn's disease. Here immunoSEQ multiplex PCR was the method, and the copy in TCRdb shows in-frame clones only, minus some. The sample contains about 17,000 clones, about 60% of which appear only once. The sequenced sample consisted of ileal tissue. The receptors were gathered from an adult with Crohn's disease.

The chain uses TRBV11-2 and TRBJ2-1; D unresolved. There are 13 residues in the CDR3. Trimming cost V 3 bases and J 0 bases, with 3 bases left between them. Germline V gene data show CDR1 as SGHAT and CDR2 as FQNNGV. DNA for the CDR3: TGTGCCAGCAGCTTCGGCTCCTACAATGAGCAGTTCTTC. Translation: CASSFGSYNEQFF.

The chain combines TRBV6-1 with TRBJ2-7; 8 bases agree with TRBD2. The V gene's germline CDR1 is MNHNS and CDR2 SASEGT. The CDR3 has 16 residues. V lost 2 bases and J lost 0; bases outside the gene matches: 6. CDR3 DNA sequence: TGTGCCAGCAGTGAATCGAGCGGGAGCCCCTCCTACGAGCAGTACTTC. Protein: CASSESSGSPSYEQYF.

J is TRBJ1-2 and V is TRBV27; 8 bases map to TRBD1. The CDR3 sequence is 11 residues long. Germline V gene sequence: CDR1 MNHEY, CDR2 SMNVEV (reference sequence). The trim removed 8 bases at V and 5 bases at J, leaving 1 base unmatched. The CDR3 protein is CASGQGYGYTF. Written as DNA, the CDR3 is TGTGCCAGCGGACAGGGATATGGCTACACCTTC.

This clone has more than one count but fewer than ten. The chain joins TRBV15 to TRBJ1-1; 8 bases agree with TRBD1. The CDR3 is made up of 15 amino acids. V trimming: 3 bases; J trimming: 3 bases; junction bases outside the gene matches: 6. Germline V gene lookup returns CDR1 LNHNV and CDR2 YYDKDF (reference sequence). CDR3 nucleotide sequence: TGTGCCACCAGCAGGGGTACAGGGGGTTACACTGAAGCTTTCTTT. Protein sequence: CATSRGTGGYTEAFF.

The chain recombines TRBV4-2 with TRBJ2-2; 8 nucleotides agree with TRBD1. The CDR3 covers 16 residues. J was trimmed by 5 bases and V by 3 bases; bases with no gene match: 8. Germline assignment: CDR1 LGHNA and CDR2 YNFKEQ. The CDR3 is CASSQAGQASTGELFF. The DNA for the CDR3 is TGTGCCAGCAGCCAGGCGGGACAGGCTAGTACCGGGGAGCTGTTTTTT.

The chain carries TRBV18 and TRBJ1-1; the D is unclear. Germline assignment: CDR1 KGHSH and CDR2 LQKENI. Trimming removed 2 bases from V and 6 bases from J, with 13 bases in between. This CDR3 comprises 14 residues. CDR3 DNA sequence: TGTGCCAGCTCACCATGGCAAGCGGACGCTGAAGCTTTCTTT. Its protein product is CASSPWQADAEAFF. Full variable domain (remainder filled in from reference TRBV18 and TRBJ1-1): NAGVMQNPRHLVRRRGQEARLRCSPMKGHSHVYWYRQLPEEGLKFMVYLQKENIIDESGMPKERFSAEFPKEGPSILRIQQVVRGDSAAYFCASSPWQADAEAFFGQGTRLTVV.

This clone appeared a few times. This sequence joins TRBV10-2 and TRBJ1-1; the D is unclear. CDR3 length equals 14 residues. Germline V CDR1 and CDR2: WSHSY, SAAADI. Trimming stripped 3 bases from V and 0 bases from J, with 8 bases between. The CDR3 spells CASSDWAMNTEAFF. DNA for the CDR3: TGCGCCAGCAGTGACTGGGCTATGAACACTGAAGCTTTCTTT.

This clone was picked up a small number of times. J is TRBJ2-7 and V is TRBV7-6; 15 bases are a match to TRBD2. Germline V gene sequence: CDR1 SGHVS, CDR2 FNYEAQ. V gave up 5 bases and J gave up 5 bases; unmatched junction bases: 10. CDR3 length equals 17 residues. CDR3 amino acids: CASSLGGLAGGSHEQYF. CDR3 sequence (DNA): TGTGCCAGCAGCCTCGGCGGACTAGCGGGAGGGTCCCACGAGCAGTACTTC. Supplemented by reference TRBV7-6 and TRBJ2-7, the full variable domain reads GAGVSQSPRYKVTKRGQDVALRCDPISGHVSLYWYRQALGQGPEFLTYFNYEAQQDKSGLPNDRFSAERPEGSISTLTIQRTEQRDSAMYRCASSLGGLAGGSHEQYFGPGTRLTVT.

The V and J genes are TRBV5-1 and TRBJ1-1, with D possibly being TRBD1 (5 bases). Germline lookup yields CDR1 SGHRS and CDR2 YFSETQ. V was trimmed by 3 bases and J by 0 bases, leaving 21 bases between them. The CDR3 contains 18 residues. DNA for the CDR3: TGCGCCAGCAGCTCCTCTACACACCCGGGGGGTGTGAACACTGAAGCTTTCTTT. Its protein product is CASSSSTHPGGVNTEAFF.

The chain links TRBV18 to TRBJ1-1; TRBD1 matches 7 bases. The CDR3 has 12 residues. Germline values: CDR1 KGHSH, CDR2 LQKENI. Trimming took 5 bases from V and 5 from J; bases not matched to a gene: 2. Here the CDR3 DNA reads TGTGCCAGCTCAAGCAGGGGGACTGAAGCTTTCTTT. Translating gives CASSSRGTEAFF.

This clone showed up just a few times. The chain links TRBV18 to TRBJ1-2; D is possibly TRBD1 (5 bases). V was pared by 5 bases and J by 0 bases, with 16 bases between. Germline V gene sequence: CDR1 KGHSH, CDR2 LQKENI. The CDR3 has 16 amino acids. CDR3 DNA sequence: TGTGCCAGCTCATACGACAGACCACCTGCTAACTATGGCTACACCTTC. Residues: CASSYDRPPANYGYTF.

The chain combines TRBV9 with TRBJ2-6; D might be TRBD1 (6 bases). Looked up from germline, CDR1 is SGDLS and CDR2 is YYNGEE. The V end was cut by 1 base, the J end by 4 bases, with 9 bases between. The CDR3 runs to 15 residues. The CDR3 coding sequence is TGTGCCAGCAGCGTACAGGGGCACGGGGCCAACGTCCTGACTTTC. It encodes CASSVQGHGANVLTF.

V usage is TRBV2 and J usage is TRBJ1-2; 7 bases align to TRBD1. The CDR3 is made up of 12 amino acids. CDR1 is SNHLY and CDR2 is FYNNEI in the germline V gene. With 5 bases clipped from V and 7 bases from J, the junction kept 4 bases outside the gene matches. In DNA, the CDR3 is TGTGCCAGCAGTTCGAACAGGGGTGGCTACACCTTC. Amino acid sequence: CASSSNRGGYTF.

The J gene is TRBJ2-2, the V gene TRBV14; tentatively, D is TRBD2 (5 bases). CDR3 length: 16 amino acids. CDR1 SGHDN and CDR2 FVKESK come from the germline V gene. The V gene lost 4 bases and the J gene lost 1 base, with 13 bases spanning the gap. CDR3 sequence: CASSRRTGVNTGELFF. The DNA for the CDR3 is TGTGCCAGCAGCCGGCGCACCGGGGTGAACACCGGGGAGCTGTTTTTT. Full variable domain (missing parts from reference TRBV14 and TRBJ2-2): EAGVTQFPSHSVIEKGQTVTLRCDPISGHDNLYWYRRVMGKEIKFLLHFVKESKQDESGMPNNRFLAERTGGTYSTLKVQPAELEDSGVYFCASSRRTGVNTGELFFGEGSRLTVL.

The rearrangement links TRBV27 to TRBJ2-7; 7 bases fit TRBD2. The germline V gene encodes CDR1 MNHEY and CDR2 SMNVEV (reference sequence). V was pared by 8 bases and J by 1 base, with 11 bases of the junction left unmatched. There are 15 residues in the CDR3. CDR3 region: CASGASLARSYEQYF. The CDR3, as DNA: TGTGCCAGCGGGGCCTCACTAGCGCGGTCCTACGAGCAGTACTTC.

The chain employs TRBV5-1 and TRBJ1-6, with 10 bases matching TRBD1. The CDR3 runs to 16 residues. Trimming at V came to 3 bases and at J to 5 bases, leaving 5 bases not matched to a gene. Germline V CDR1 and CDR2: SGHRS, YFSETQ. The CDR3 here is CASSSGTGVNNSPLHF. The DNA of the CDR3 is TGCGCCAGCAGCTCCGGGACAGGGGTCAATAATTCACCCCTCCACTTT.

This clone was picked up a small number of times. The chain links TRBV14 to TRBJ1-3, with TRBD1 identical over 7 bases. This CDR3 spans 14 amino acids. Germline CDR1 and CDR2: SGHDN and FVKESK. Trimming removed 8 bases from V and 0 bases from J; junction bases left unmatched: 4. The chain's CDR3 is CASRHRGSGNTIYF. The CDR3 DNA sequence: TGTGCCAGCCGACACAGGGGCTCTGGAAACACCATATATTTT. Together with reference TRBV14 and TRBJ1-3, the CDR3 gives the full variable domain: EAGVTQFPSHSVIEKGQTVTLRCDPISGHDNLYWYRRVMGKEIKFLLHFVKESKQDESGMPNNRFLAERTGGTYSTLKVQPAELEDSGVYFCASRHRGSGNTIYFGEGSWLTVV.

The chain has TRBV10-1 and TRBJ2-3, with 8 bases that match TRBD1. Trimming at V came to 2 bases and at J to 4 bases, leaving 5 bases not matched to a gene. The CDR3 extends over 15 amino acids. Per germline, CDR1 WNHNN and CDR2 SYGVQD (reference sequence). The CDR3 region has the DNA TGCGCCAGCAGTGAGGGACAGGGAAACGCAGATACGCAGTATTTT. Protein sequence: CASSEGQGNADTQYF.